This TCR beta chain originates from a study of blood T cell repertoires in COVID-19. The assay was immunoSEQ multiplex PCR, and TCRdb's table has in-frame clones only and misses some. This table has around 120,000 clones, about 86% appearing once. The CDR3 is 16 residues long. V was trimmed by 7 bases and J by 8 bases, leaving 23 bases between them. The germline gives CDR1 MDHEN, CDR2 SYDVKM. This clone was seen a single time. The sequence was obtained from a woman aged 45-65 years with active or convalescent COVID-19. Specimen: peripheral blood. The chain employs TRBV28 and TRBJ1-4; no clear D gene. Written as DNA, the CDR3 is TGTGCCAGCACCCCCCCCGACTCTCGAACTCAAGAAAAACTGTTTTTT. Its translation: CASTPPDSRTQEKLFF.